This is a list of T cell receptor beta chains from one sample in a study of blood T cell repertoires in COVID-19. The assay was immunoSEQ multiplex PCR, and TCRdb's table has in-frame clones only and misses some. In the table there are about 320,000 clones, more than 90% of which are singletons. The sequencing input was PBMCs or T cells enriched from blood (not recorded which). The receptors come from a woman aged 30 to 39 who had been exposed to COVID-19. CDR3s leave out the opening cysteine and the closing phenylalanine or tryptophan. Each record gives: D gene, V gene, CDR3 protein. The D gene is left open where the match is weak.

d_call: -
v_call: TRBV12-3/TRBV12-4
cdr3_aa: ASRMDGDSPLH

d_call: TRBD1
v_call: TRBV5-5
cdr3_aa: ASSSSGTGLNGYT

d_call: TRBD2
v_call: TRBV27
cdr3_aa: ASSSLLAVQETQY

d_call: -
v_call: TRBV6-5
cdr3_aa: ASHYTNSYNSPLH

d_call: -
v_call: TRBV4-1
cdr3_aa: ASTSEEGSNYGYT

d_call: TRBD1
v_call: TRBV19
cdr3_aa: ASSLQGYGYT

d_call: TRBD2
v_call: TRBV20-1
cdr3_aa: SASPGLSYNEQF

d_call: TRBD2
v_call: TRBV7-2
cdr3_aa: ASSSPGGESWETQY

d_call: -
v_call: TRBV6-1
cdr3_aa: ASSEGQAATNEKLF

d_call: TRBD2
v_call: TRBV28
cdr3_aa: ASSLQRGGTDTQY

d_call: -
v_call: TRBV5-1
cdr3_aa: ASSEGSISYEQY

d_call: TRBD2
v_call: TRBV9
cdr3_aa: ASNRLSGGARNEQF

d_call: -
v_call: TRBV7-3
cdr3_aa: ASSPRSNYEQY

d_call: -
v_call: TRBV6-1
cdr3_aa: ASSEGSYEEKLF

d_call: TRBD2
v_call: TRBV4-2
cdr3_aa: ASSQDQASGGRETQY

d_call: TRBD1
v_call: TRBV6-5
cdr3_aa: ASRSTGTYEQY

d_call: -
v_call: TRBV2
cdr3_aa: ASSEVNSDYTEAF

d_call: -
v_call: TRBV4-3
cdr3_aa: ASSQGHGAGAEAF

d_call: TRBD2
v_call: TRBV4-3
cdr3_aa: ASSQSGGSHEQY

d_call: TRBD1
v_call: TRBV27
cdr3_aa: ASSFDRVNQPQH

d_call: -
v_call: TRBV5-1
cdr3_aa: ASSLDREGRETQY

d_call: -
v_call: TRBV4-1
cdr3_aa: ASSQVSGPNYGYT

d_call: TRBD1
v_call: TRBV5-1
cdr3_aa: ASSLEGAVHQPQH

d_call: -
v_call: TRBV9
cdr3_aa: ASSPRTALYGYT

d_call: TRBD1
v_call: TRBV5-1
cdr3_aa: ASSSDRVDTEAF

d_call: TRBD1
v_call: TRBV6-2/TRBV6-3
cdr3_aa: ASSGTGWGETQY